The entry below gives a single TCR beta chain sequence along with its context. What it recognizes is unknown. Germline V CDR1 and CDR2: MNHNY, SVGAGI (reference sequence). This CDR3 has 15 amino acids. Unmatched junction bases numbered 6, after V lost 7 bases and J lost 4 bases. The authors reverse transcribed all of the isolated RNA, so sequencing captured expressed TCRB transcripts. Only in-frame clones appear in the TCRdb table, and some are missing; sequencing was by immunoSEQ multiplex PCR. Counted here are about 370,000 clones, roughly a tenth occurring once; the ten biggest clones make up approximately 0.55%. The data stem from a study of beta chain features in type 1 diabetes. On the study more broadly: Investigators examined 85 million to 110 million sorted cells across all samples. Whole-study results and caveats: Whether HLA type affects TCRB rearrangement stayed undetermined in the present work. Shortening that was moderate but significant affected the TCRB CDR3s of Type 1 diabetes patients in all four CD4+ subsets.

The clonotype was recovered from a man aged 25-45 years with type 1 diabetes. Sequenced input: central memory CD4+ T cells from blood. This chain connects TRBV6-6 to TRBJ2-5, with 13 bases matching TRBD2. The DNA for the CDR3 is TGTGCCAGCATCCCAGGGACTAGCGGGATAGAGACCCAGTACTTC. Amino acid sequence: CASIPGTSGIETQYF.